This T cell receptor beta chain was identified in a study of blood T cell repertoires in COVID-19. Study overall: Collection of acute and convalescent COVID-19 samples took place in the United States, Italy and Spain. PBMCs, B-cell-depleted T cells, or T cells were the source of the cDNA or gDNA that made up the material.

In the source study's methods: Amplification from reference gene primers served as the basis for estimated nucleated cell counts. Clones were sequenced by immunoSEQ multiplex PCR, and TCRdb holds only the in-frame ones, with some missing. From that table come the V and J calls and clone size; the DNA was used to work out D and trimming. Here the sample spans roughly 220,000 clones, approximately 80% being singletons. Per the germline V gene, CDR1 is MDHEN and CDR2 is SYDVKM. This CDR3 contains 15 residues. V lost 5 bases and J lost 7; bases outside the gene matches: 14. The chain links TRBV28 to TRBJ2-7, with 7 bases matching TRBD1. This receptor was identified in a woman between 35 and 50 years old who had recovered from COVID-19. The sequenced material came from peripheral blood. Here the CDR3 DNA reads TGTGCCAGCAGTGGGGAAGGGGGCCTTCAGGTGGAGCAGTACTTC. It translates to CASSGEGGLQVEQYF.